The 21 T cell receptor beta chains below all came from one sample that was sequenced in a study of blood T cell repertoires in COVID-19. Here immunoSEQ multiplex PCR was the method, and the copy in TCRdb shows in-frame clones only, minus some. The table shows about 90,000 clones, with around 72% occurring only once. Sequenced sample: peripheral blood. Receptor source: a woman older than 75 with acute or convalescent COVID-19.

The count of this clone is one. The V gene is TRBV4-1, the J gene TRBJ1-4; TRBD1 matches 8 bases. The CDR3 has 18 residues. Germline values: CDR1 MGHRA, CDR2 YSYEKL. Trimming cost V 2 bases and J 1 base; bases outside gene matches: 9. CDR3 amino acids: CASSQTQGGSRTNEKLFF. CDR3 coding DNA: TGCGCCAGCAGCCAAACACAGGGGGGATCTCGAACTAATGAAAAACTGTTTTTT.

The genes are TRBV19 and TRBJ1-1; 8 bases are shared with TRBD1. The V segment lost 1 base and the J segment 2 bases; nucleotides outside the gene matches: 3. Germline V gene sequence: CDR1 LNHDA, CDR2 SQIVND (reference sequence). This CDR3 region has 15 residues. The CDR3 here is CASSIVGTGNTEAFF. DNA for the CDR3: TGTGCCAGTAGTATAGTTGGGACAGGAAACACTGAAGCTTTCTTT.

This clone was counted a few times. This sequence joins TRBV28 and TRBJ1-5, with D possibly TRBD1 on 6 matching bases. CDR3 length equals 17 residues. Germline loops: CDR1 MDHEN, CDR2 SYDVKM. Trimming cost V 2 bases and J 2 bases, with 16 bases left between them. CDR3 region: CASSLTWGRRGNQPQHF. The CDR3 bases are TGTGCCAGCAGTTTAACCTGGGGGCGGCGGGGCAATCAGCCCCAGCATTTT.

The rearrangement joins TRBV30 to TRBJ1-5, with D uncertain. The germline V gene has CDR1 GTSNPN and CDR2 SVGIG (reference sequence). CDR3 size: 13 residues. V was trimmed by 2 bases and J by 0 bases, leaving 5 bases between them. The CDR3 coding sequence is TGTGCCTGGAGTACGGGTAGCAATCAGCCCCAGCATTTT. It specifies CAWSTGSNQPQHF.

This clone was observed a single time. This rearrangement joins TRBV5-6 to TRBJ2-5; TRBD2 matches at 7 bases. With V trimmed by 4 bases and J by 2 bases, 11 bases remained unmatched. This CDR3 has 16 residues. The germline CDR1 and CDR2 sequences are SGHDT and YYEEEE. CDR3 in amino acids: CASSGTVLASQETQYF. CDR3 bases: TGTGCCAGCAGCGGGACGGTACTAGCGTCGCAAGAGACCCAGTACTTC.

The CDR3 reads CASSQEGRSSYNSPLHF. In DNA form, the CDR3 reads TGCGCCAGCAGCCAAGAAGGTCGGAGCTCCTATAATTCACCCCTCCACTTT. The rearrangement joins TRBV4-1 to TRBJ1-6, with D unresolved. Germline CDR1 is MGHRA and CDR2 is YSYEKL. V shed 0 bases and J shed 0 bases, with 9 bases lying between them. The length of the CDR3 is 17 residues.

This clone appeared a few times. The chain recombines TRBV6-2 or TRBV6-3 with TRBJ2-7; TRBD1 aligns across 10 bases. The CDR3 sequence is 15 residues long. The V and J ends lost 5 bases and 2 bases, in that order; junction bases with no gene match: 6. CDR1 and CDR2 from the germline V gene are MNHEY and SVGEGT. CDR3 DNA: TGTGCCAGCAGTCAGTTGGGACAGGGGCCCTACGAGCAGTACTTC. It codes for CASSQLGQGPYEQYF.

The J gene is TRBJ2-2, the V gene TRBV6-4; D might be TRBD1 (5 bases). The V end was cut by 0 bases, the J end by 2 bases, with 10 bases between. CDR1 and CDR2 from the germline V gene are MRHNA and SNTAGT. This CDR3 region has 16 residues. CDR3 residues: CASSDSRQGNTGELFF. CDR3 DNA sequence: TGTGCCAGCAGTGACTCCCGGCAGGGCAACACCGGGGAGCTGTTTTTT.

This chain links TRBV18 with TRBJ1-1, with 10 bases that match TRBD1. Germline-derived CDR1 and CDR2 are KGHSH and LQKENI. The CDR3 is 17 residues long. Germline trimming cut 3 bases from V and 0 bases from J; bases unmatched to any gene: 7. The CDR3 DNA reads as TGTGCCAGCTCACCCTTAAGGACAGGGGGTATGAACACTGAAGCTTTCTTT. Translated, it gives CASSPLRTGGMNTEAFF.

This chain's CDR3 is CASSQDGRGGLRTDTQYF. CDR3 nucleotides: TGTGCCAGCAGCCAAGATGGGCGGGGGGGCCTTCGGACAGATACGCAGTATTTT. The chain uses TRBV3-1 (or the pseudogene TRBV3-2) and TRBJ2-3, with TRBD2 matching over 9 bases. The germline V gene has CDR1 LGHDT and CDR2 YNNKEL (reference sequence). The CDR3 length is 18 residues. After removal of 0 bases from V and 3 bases from J, the junction contained 10 bases not matched to a gene.

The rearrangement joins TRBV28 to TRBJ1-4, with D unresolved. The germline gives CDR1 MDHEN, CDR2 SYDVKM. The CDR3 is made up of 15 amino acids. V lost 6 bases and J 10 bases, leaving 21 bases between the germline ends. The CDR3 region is CASRGGGRSEGKLFF. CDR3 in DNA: TGTGCCAGCAGAGGAGGAGGCCGGAGTGAAGGAAAACTGTTTTTT. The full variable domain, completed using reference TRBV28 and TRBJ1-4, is DVKVTQSSRYLVKRTGEKVFLECVQDMDHENMFWYRQDPGLGLRLIYFSYDVKMKEKGDIPEGYSVSREKKERFSLILESASTNQTSMYLCASRGGGRSEGKLFFGSGTQLSVL.

This CDR3 is CASSLTGVTTPSTNEKLFF. For the CDR3, the DNA is TGTGCCAGCAGCTTGACAGGGGTCACTACACCCTCAACTAATGAAAAACTGTTTTTT. V and J are TRBV7-6 and TRBJ1-4; 8 bases match TRBD1. The V gene end was trimmed by 3 bases and the J gene end by 0 bases; junction bases not matched to a gene: 12. The germline CDR1 and CDR2 sequences are SGHVS and FNYEAQ. This CDR3 comprises 19 residues. The whole variable domain, remainder taken from reference TRBV7-6 and TRBJ1-4, is GAGVSQSPRYKVTKRGQDVALRCDPISGHVSLYWYRQALGQGPEFLTYFNYEAQQDKSGLPNDRFSAERPEGSISTLTIQRTEQRDSAMYRCASSLTGVTTPSTNEKLFFGSGTQLSVL.

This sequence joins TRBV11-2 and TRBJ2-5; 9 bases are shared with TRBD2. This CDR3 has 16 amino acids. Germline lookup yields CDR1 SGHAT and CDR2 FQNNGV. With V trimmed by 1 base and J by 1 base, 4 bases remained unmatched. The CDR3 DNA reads TGTGCCAGCAGCTTAGGCAGCGGGGGGTCCCAAGAGACCCAGTACTTC. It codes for CASSLGSGGSQETQYF.

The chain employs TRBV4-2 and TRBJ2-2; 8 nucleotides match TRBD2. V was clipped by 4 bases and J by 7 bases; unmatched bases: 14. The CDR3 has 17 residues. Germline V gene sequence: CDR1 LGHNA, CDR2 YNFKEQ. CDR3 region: CASSLSLGGAQGGELFF. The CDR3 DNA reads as TGTGCCAGCAGCCTGTCCCTCGGGGGGGCGCAAGGCGGGGAGCTGTTTTTT.

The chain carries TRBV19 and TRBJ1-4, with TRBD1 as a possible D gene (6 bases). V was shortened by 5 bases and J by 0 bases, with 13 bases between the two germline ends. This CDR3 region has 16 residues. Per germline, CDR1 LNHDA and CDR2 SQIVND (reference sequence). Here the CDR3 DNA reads TGTGCCAGTAGTCGAAACAGGGCCGCAACTAATGAAAAACTGTTTTTT. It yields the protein CASSRNRAATNEKLFF.

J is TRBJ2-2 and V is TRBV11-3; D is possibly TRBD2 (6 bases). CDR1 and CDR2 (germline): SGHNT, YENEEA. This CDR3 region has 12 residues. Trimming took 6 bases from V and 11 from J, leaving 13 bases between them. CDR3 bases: TGTGCCAGCAGGTGGGACTTCTGCGAGCTGTTTTTT. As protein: CASRWDFCELFF.

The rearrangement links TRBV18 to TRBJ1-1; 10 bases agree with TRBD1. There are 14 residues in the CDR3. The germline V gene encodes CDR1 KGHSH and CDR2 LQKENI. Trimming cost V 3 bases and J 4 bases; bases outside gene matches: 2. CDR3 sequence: CASSPGQGITEAFF. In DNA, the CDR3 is TGTGCCAGCTCACCGGGACAGGGGATCACTGAAGCTTTCTTT.

CDR3 in amino acids: CAWSGGTGTGNTIYF. The CDR3 coding sequence is TGTGCCTGGAGTGGGGGGACAGGCACTGGAAACACCATATATTTT. This rearrangement joins TRBV30 to TRBJ1-3, with TRBD1 matching 8 bases. J gave up 2 bases and V 1 base, and 4 bases lay outside the gene matches. The CDR3 runs to 15 residues. Germline values: CDR1 GTSNPN, CDR2 SVGIG (reference sequence).

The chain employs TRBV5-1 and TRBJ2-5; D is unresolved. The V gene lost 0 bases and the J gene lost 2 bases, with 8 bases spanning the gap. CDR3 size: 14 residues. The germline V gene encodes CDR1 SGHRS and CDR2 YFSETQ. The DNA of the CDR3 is TGCGCCAGCAGCTTGGCGCTAGGACAAGAGACCCAGTACTTC. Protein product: CASSLALGQETQYF.

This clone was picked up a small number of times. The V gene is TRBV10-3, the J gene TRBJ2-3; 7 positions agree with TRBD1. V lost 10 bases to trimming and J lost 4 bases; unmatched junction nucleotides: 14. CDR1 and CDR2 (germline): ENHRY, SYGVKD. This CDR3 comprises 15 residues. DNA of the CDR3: TGTGCCACCTGGGACAGAGTGCTTGTACCAGATACGCAGTATTTT. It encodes CATWDRVLVPDTQYF.

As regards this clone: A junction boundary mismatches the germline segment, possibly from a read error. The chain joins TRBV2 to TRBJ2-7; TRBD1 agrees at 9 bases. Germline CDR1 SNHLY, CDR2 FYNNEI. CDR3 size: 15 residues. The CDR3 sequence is CASREEGTGRYEQYF. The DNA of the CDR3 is TGTGCCAGCAGGGAAGAGGGGACAGGGAGGTACGAGCAGTACTTC.